One T cell receptor beta chain is described in this entry. It lacks a known antigen. A much larger clone differs by one base, so this may be a read error. This sample is drawn from a study of tumor-infiltrating lymphocytes in primary liver carcinoma (dated by TCRdb to about 2017). Background on the whole study: Between late 2015 and 2016, 4 or 5 patients in China with histopathologically diagnosed primary liver carcinoma had surgical resection. Of the five patients, three men and two women aged 30 to 69 years, four had hepatocellular carcinoma and one had combined HCC and intrahepatic cholangiocarcinoma. Tumors of the five patients were stage T1-T3 N0M0 with maximum diameters of roughly 4 to 10 cm. Each sample produced roughly 3.5 to 8 million productive TCRbeta reads, and read depth showed no significant difference between tissue types. TCRbeta repertoire sequencing, expression microarrays and whole-exome sequencing were combined in the study across five regions of each liver tumor, with adjacent normal tissue and blood also included. TCRbeta repertoire sequencing covered 35 or so specimens from 5 patients: roughly 25 tumor regions, 5 adjacent noncancerous liver tissues and 5 peripheral blood samples. High reproducibility was observed for the technical replicate repertoires, with mean shared-clone rates around 0.9 and correlation coefficients above 0.95. Overall study results and their limits: A significantly larger repertoire fraction was made up by the top 250 clones in tumors than in blood (p = 0.039). With just a few patients in the study, the authors point out that the findings should be validated in a larger study. Comparison of CD4+ and CD8+ T cell repertoires was precluded by the use of bulk unsorted samples. Only the TCR beta chain was sequenced, so true repertoire diversity is likely underestimated because unpaired alpha chains were not captured. Consistent with antigen-driven expansion, pairs of tumor regions showed higher repertoire overlap (mean around 35%) than either tumor-adjacent pairs (approximately 17%) or tumor-blood pairs (around 14%).

RNA from unsorted whole blood was extracted with TRIzol reagent, and germline DNA was obtained with the DNeasy Blood & Tissue kit. Chronic HBV infection was present in the patients, and the patients were treatment-naive at sampling. Four milliliters of peripheral blood were collected into K2EDTA tubes before surgery. Using a constant-region primer and ProtoScript II reverse transcriptase, TCRbeta-specific cDNA was reverse-transcribed from 450 to 650 ng total RNA. The TCRbeta libraries were prepared through three rounds of nested multiplex PCR following a slightly modified ARM-PCR procedure. Each of the first two PCR rounds ran for approximately 10 cycles using multiplex TRBV1-TRBV30 forward primers together with a Cbeta reverse primer. A final 25-cycle PCR with Deep VentR polymerase added sample barcodes and Illumina adapters. Before sequencing, amplicons of 200-500 bp were purified from gel using a QIAquick gel extraction kit. An Illumina HiSeq 2500 was used to sequence the TCRbeta amplicons, generating 250-bp paired-end reads. The authors processed their data as follows. Quality trimming of reads was performed with Trimmomatic v0.33, and paired reads were merged with FLASH v1.2.11 so that full CDR3 sequences could be recovered. V, D and J germline segments were assigned to the rearranged TCRbeta sequences by MiGEC v1.2.1b. Clonotype statistics and Shannon-Wiener diversity indices were computed with VDJtools v1.0.0. To reduce sampling bias, subsequent analyses other than the diversity analysis used only the 250 most abundant clonotypes in each sample. Using fastp trimming at Q25 and MiXCR clonotype assembly, TCRdb reanalyzed the public sequencing data and kept in-frame beta chains. CDR3 protein duplicates are merged, each entry listing the most common genes and DNA. These V and J calls rely on TCRdb rather than the paper's analysis. The table for this sample lists about 300,000 distinct CDR3 sequences; roughly two thirds of them were counted only once. Of the sample, 9% falls within the top ten clones.

The CDR3 holds 12 amino acids from the cysteine to the phenylalanine. Solely the CDR3 DNA is kept, with 36 bases framed from the first base. Taken from the germline V gene, the CDR1 and CDR2 loops are SQVTM and ANQGSEA. The junction shows trimming of 7 bases on V and 5 bases on J, plus 11 bases between the germline ends. Specimen: peripheral blood. The receptor comes from a man between 35 and 55 years old with primary liver carcinoma and hepatitis B virus infection. Recombination connected TRBV29-1 to TRBJ1-4; tentative D gene TRBD1, with 6 bases matching. The DNA sequence follows: TGCAGCGCGGGACACCAAAATGAAAAACTGTTTTTT. Its coded protein is CSAGHQNEKLFF. The CDR3 plus the reference TRBV29-1 and TRBJ1-4 genes for the other parts give the full variable domain: SAVISQKPSRDICQRGTSLTIQCQVDSQVTMMFWYRQQPGQSLTLIATANQGSEATYESGFVIDKFPISRPNLTFSTLTVSNMSPEDSSIYLCSAGHQNEKLFFGSGTQLSVL.